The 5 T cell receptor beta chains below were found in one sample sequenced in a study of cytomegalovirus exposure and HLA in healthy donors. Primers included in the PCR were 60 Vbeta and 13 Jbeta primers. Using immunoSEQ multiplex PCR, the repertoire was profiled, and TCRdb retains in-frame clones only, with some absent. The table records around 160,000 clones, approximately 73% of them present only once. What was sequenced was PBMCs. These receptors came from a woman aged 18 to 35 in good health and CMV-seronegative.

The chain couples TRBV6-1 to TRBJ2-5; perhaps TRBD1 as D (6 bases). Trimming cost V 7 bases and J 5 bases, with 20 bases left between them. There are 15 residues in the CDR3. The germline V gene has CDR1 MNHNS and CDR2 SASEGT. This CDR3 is CASTYITGTYETQYF. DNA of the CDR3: TGTGCCAGCACCTATATTACCGGGACATACGAGACCCAGTACTTC.

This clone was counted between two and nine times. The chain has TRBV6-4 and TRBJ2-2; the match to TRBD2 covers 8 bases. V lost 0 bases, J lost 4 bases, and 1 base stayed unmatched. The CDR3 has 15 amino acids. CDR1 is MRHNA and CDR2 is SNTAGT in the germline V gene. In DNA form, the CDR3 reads TGTGCCAGCAGTGACTCGAGCGGGAGCACCGGGGAGCTGTTTTTT. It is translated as CASSDSSGSTGELFF.

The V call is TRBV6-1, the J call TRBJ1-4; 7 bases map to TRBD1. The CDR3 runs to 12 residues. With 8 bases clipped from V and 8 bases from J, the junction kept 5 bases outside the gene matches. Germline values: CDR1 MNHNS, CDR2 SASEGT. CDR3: CASVGTAEKLFF. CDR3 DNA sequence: TGTGCCAGCGTCGGGACAGCCGAAAAACTGTTTTTT.

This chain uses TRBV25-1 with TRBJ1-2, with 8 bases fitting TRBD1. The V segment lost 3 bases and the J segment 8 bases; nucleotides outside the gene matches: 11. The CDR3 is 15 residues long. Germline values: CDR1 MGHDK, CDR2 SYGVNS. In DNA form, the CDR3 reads TGTGCCAGCAGTGAGACCTTAGACAGGGGTAGAGGCTACACCTTC. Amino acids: CASSETLDRGRGYTF.

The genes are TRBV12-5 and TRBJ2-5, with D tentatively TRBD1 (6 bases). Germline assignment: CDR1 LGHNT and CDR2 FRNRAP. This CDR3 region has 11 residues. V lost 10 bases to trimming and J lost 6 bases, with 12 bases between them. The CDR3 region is CANNRVKTQYF. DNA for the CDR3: TGTGCTAACAACAGGGTCAAGACCCAGTACTTC.